The source of this T cell receptor (beta chain) is a study of blood T cells in healthy people across ages (dated by TCRdb to about 2015). Regarding the complete study: In model experiments, template switching captured about one uniquely barcoded TCR beta cDNA molecule for every two T cells. To avoid experimental bias, donors of different ages were distributed randomly across sequencing lanes. For two donors (one aged 18 to 30 and one aged 80 or older), the study analyzed two additional independent replicas of 1 million unique cDNA reads from the same blood draw. Four age groups were formed from the donors: young (average approximately 15 years), middle-aged (approximately 40), aged (around 62) and long-lived (about 80). The study measured age-related changes in TCR beta repertoire diversity using deep sequencing normalized with unique cDNA molecular identifiers. Broader findings and caveats from the paper: The CMV infection status of donors was not known, potentially confounding age-related changes in expanded clonotypes. Because profiling used bulk unsorted PBMCs, naive and antigen-experienced compartments could not be compared conclusively. Compared with the aged group, the long-lived group had more naive CD4+ T cells, fewer expanded clones and increased TCR diversity, a pattern suggesting age selection. As age increased, observed TCR beta diversity per million T cells dropped in a roughly linear way, and a significant reduction was already evident by age approximately 40. There was a strong correlation between observed TCR beta diversity and the percentage of naive T cells measured by flow cytometry. Estimates of total diversity based on one million sequenced T cells were considered lower bounds and underestimates.

The library came from 5' RACE. The data were produced on an Illumina HiSeq 2500. The second PCR ran for roughly 7 to 11 cycles and used a J-beta primer mix along with a sample-barcoded 5' primer. Each TCR beta cDNA molecule received a unique molecular identifier from a template-switch 5' adaptor carrying 12 random nucleotides. At least 3 million CDR3-containing paired-end reads were obtained from each sample. First-strand cDNA was synthesized from all RNA with the Mint cDNA synthesis kit, primed by a TRBC-specific oligonucleotide. Following uracil-DNA glycosylase treatment, a first 18-cycle PCR with universal primers M1SS and BC2_uni_R was performed on all cDNA. Per the authors' processing: For normalization, 1 million high-quality reads were randomly selected from each sample, with every read carrying a distinct molecular identifier. Reads sharing molecular identifiers were discarded rather than binned into consensus sequences. MiTCR, set to a Q25 quality threshold and the strictest error-elimination algorithm, was used for CDR3 identification, clonotype clustering and error correction. Lower-bound total TCR beta diversity was estimated with a nonparametric unseen species model using Euler transformation. The public reads were reanalyzed by TCRdb: fastp trimming at Q25, MiXCR alignment, in-frame beta chains only. Each entry merges the rows of one CDR3 protein and shows their most common DNA and genes. In this record, the V and J calls reflect TCRdb's handling and not the investigators' own analysis. Counted in this sample were 710,000 or so distinct CDR3 sequences; roughly 20% of them appeared once. The ten largest clones take up around 22% of the sample.

The germline V gene encodes CDR1 MGHDK and CDR2 SYGVNS. The CDR3 has 15 amino acids, counting the end cysteine and phenylalanine. Only CDR3 DNA is held: 45 bases, read in frame from base 1. Trimming removed 3 bases from V and 5 bases from J; the gene matches leave 5 bases unexplained. The approximately 39 donors, aged about 6 to 100 years, were systemically healthy Caucasian individuals from Russia. Ten milliliters of peripheral blood were drawn from each donor into EDTA-treated Vacutainer tubes. Ficoll-Paque density-gradient centrifugation was used to isolate PBMCs, with at least 6 million per sample. Total RNA, at least 6 micrograms per sample, was extracted from PBMCs with Trizol reagent. For every donor, flow cytometry on a PBMC aliquot measured the percentage of naive CD45RAhigh/CD27high T cells. Worth noting for this clonotype: Its cognate antigen has yet to be identified. The input lacks base qualities; no much larger clone sits a single base away.

This clonotype was sampled from a man aged 70 or older in good health. The sequence links TRBV25-1 to TRBJ2-2, with TRBD2 matching 8 junction bases. Input material: blood. The CDR3 protein is CASSDGGRLTGELFF. At the DNA level, the sequence is TGTGCCAGCAGTGATGGCGGGAGGTTAACCGGGGAGCTGTTTTTT.